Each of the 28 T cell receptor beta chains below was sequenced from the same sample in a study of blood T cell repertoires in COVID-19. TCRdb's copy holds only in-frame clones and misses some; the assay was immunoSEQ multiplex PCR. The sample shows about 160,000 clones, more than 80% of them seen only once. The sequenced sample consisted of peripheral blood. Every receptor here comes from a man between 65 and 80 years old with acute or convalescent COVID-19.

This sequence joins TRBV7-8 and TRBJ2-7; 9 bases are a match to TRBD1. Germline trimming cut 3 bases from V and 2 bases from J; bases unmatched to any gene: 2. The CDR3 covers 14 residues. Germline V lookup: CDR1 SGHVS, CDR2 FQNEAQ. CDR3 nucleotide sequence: TGTGCCAGCAGCTTTGACAGGGGGGCCTACGAGCAGTACTTC. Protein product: CASSFDRGAYEQYF.

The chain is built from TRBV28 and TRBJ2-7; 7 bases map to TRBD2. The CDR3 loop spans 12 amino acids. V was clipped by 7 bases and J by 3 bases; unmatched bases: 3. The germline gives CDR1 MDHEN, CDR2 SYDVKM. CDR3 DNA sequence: TGTGCCAGCACCCGGGGGGTCTACGAGCAGTACTTC. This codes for CASTRGVYEQYF.

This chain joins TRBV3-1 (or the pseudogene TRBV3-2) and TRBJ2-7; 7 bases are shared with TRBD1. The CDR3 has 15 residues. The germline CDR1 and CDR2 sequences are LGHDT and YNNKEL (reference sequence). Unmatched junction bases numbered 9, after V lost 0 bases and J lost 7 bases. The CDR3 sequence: CASSQEHRGTGEQYF. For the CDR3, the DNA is TGTGCCAGCAGCCAAGAGCACAGGGGAACTGGGGAGCAGTACTTC.

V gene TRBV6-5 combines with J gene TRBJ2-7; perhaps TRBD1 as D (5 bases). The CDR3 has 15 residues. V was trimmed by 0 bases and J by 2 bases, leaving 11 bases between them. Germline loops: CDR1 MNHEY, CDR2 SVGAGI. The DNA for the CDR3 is TGTGCCAGCAGTTACTCTGCCCTAGGGGCCTACGAGCAGTACTTC. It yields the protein CASSYSALGAYEQYF.

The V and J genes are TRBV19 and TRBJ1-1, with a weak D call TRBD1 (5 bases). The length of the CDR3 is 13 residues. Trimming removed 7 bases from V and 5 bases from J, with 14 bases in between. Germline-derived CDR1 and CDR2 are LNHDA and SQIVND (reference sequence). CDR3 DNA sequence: TGTGCCAGTACTCTGAGGGGAGGGACTGAAGCTTTCTTT. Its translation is CASTLRGGTEAFF.

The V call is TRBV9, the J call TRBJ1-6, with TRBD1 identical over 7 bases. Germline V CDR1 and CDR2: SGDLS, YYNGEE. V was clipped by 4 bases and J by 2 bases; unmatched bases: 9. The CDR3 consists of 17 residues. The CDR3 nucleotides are TGTGCCAGCAGCACCCGACAGGGTGGGCCCTATAATTCACCCCTCCACTTT. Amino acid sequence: CASSTRQGGPYNSPLHF.

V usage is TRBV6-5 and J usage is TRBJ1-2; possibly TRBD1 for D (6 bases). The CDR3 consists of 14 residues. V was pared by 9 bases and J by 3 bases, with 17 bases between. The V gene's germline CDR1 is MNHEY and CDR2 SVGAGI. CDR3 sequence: CASLLGTPDYGYTF. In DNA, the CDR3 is TGTGCCAGTCTACTAGGGACACCAGACTATGGCTACACCTTC.

The CDR3 DNA reads TGTGCCAGCAGCCGCGGGGGACTGTCCACTGAAGCTTTCTTT. It yields the protein CASSRGGLSTEAFF. V and J are TRBV7-9 and TRBJ1-1, with D possibly TRBD1 on 5 matching bases. Deletions cut 5 bases from V and 4 bases from J, with 14 bases between. Per germline, CDR1 SEHNR and CDR2 FQNEAQ (reference sequence). The CDR3 sequence is 14 residues long.

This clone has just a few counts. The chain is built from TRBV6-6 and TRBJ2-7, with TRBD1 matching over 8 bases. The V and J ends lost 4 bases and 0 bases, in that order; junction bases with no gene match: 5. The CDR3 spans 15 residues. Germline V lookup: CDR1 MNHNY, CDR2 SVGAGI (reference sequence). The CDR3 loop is CASSFTGTGSYEQYF. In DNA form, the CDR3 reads TGTGCCAGCAGTTTTACCGGGACAGGCTCCTACGAGCAGTACTTC.

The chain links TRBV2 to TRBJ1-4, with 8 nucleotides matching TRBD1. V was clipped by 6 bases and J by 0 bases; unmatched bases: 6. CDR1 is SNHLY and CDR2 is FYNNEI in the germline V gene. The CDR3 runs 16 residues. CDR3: CASRGQVSTTNEKLFF. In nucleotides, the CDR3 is TGTGCCAGCAGGGGACAGGTCTCAACAACTAATGAAAAACTGTTTTTT.

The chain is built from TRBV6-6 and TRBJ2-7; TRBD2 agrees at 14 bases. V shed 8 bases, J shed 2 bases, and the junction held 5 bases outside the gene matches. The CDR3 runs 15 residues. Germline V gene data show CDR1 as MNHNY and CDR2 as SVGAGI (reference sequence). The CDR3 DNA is TGTGCCAGCGGCGGACTAGCGGGAGGAACCTACGAGCAGTACTTC. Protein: CASGGLAGGTYEQYF.

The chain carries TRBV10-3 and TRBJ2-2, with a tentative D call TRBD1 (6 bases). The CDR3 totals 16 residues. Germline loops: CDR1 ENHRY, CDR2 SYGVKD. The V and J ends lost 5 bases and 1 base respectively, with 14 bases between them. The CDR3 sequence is CAISTPGHRNTGELFF. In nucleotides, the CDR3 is TGTGCCATCAGTACACCGGGACATCGGAACACCGGGGAGCTGTTTTTT.

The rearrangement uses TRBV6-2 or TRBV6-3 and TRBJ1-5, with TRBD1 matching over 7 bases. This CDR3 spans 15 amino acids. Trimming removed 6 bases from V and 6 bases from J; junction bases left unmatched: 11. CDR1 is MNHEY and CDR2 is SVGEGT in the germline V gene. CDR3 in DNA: TGTGCCAGCAGCCCCGGACAGGCGGTCGGTCAGCCCCAGCATTTT. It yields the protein CASSPGQAVGQPQHF.

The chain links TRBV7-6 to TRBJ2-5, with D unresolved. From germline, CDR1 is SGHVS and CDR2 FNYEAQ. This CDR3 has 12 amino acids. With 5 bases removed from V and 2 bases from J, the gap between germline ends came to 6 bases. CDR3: CASSPPQETQYF. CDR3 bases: TGTGCCAGCAGCCCTCCTCAAGAGACCCAGTACTTC.

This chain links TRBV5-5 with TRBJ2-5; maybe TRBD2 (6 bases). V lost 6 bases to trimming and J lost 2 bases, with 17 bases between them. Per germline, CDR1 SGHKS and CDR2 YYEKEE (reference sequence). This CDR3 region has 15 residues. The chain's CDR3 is CASTQGGGVQETQYF. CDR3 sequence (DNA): TGTGCCAGCACCCAAGGAGGCGGGGTTCAAGAGACCCAGTACTTC.

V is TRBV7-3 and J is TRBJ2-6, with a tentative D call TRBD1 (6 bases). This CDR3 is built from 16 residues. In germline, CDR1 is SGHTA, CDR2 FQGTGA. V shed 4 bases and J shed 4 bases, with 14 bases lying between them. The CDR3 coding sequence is TGTGCCAGCAGCTCGCGCCCCGGGACAGGGGCCAACGTCCTGACTTTC. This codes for CASSSRPGTGANVLTF. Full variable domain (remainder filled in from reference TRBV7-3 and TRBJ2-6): GAGVSQTPSNKVTEKGKYVELRCDPISGHTALYWYRQSLGQGPEFLIYFQGTGAADDSGLPNDRFFAVRPEGSVSTLKIQRTERGDSAVYLCASSSRPGTGANVLTFGAGSRLTVL.

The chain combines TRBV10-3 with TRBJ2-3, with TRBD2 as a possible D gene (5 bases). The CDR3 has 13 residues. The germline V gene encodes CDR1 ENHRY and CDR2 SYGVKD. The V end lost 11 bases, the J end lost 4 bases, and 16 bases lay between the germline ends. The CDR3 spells CAGTAGRADTQYF. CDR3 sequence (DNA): TGTGCCGGCACCGCGGGCCGGGCAGATACGCAGTATTTT.

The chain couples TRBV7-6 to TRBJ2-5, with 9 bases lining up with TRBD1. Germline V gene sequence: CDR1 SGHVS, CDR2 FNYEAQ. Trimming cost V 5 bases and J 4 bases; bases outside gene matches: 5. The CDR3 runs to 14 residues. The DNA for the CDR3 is TGTGCCAGCAGCCCCGGACAGGGGAGAGAGACCCAGTACTTC. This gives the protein CASSPGQGRETQYF.

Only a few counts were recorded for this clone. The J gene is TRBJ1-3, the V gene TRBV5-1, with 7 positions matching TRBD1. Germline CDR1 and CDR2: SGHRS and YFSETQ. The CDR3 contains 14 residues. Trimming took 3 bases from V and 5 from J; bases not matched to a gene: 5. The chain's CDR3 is CASSSGTDRNTIYF. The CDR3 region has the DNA TGCGCCAGCAGCTCGGGGACAGATAGAAACACCATATATTTT.

The CDR3 reads CASSLVPGISGNTIYF. The CDR3 DNA is TGCGCCAGCAGCTTGGTCCCAGGGATCTCTGGAAACACCATATATTTT. The chain joins TRBV5-1 to TRBJ1-3, with TRBD1 as a possible D gene (5 bases). Germline CDR1 SGHRS, CDR2 YFSETQ. CDR3 length: 16 amino acids. V lost 0 bases and J lost 0, with 10 bases in between.

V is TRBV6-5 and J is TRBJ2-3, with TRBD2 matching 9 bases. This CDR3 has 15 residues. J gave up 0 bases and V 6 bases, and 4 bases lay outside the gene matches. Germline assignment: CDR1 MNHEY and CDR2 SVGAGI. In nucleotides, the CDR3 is TGTGCCAGCAGGATTAGCGGGAGCAGCACAGATACGCAGTATTTT. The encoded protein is CASRISGSSTDTQYF.

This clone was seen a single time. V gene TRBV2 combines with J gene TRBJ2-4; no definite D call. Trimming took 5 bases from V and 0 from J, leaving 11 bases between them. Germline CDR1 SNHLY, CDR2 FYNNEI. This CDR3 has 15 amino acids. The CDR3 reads CASSPVTLAKNIQYF. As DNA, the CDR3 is TGTGCCAGCAGTCCGGTTACTCTAGCCAAAAACATTCAGTACTTC.

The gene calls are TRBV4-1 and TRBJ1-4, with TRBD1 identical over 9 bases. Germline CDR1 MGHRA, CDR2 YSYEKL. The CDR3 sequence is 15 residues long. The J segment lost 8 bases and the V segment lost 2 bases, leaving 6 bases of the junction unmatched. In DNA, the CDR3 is TGCGCCAGCAGCCAACCCGGGACAGGGAGCGAAAAACTGTTTTTT. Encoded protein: CASSQPGTGSEKLFF.

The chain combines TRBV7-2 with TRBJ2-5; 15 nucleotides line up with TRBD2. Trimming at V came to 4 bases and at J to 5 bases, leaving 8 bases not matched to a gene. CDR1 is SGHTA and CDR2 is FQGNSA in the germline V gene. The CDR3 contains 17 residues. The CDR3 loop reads CASSSRTSGRAWETQYF. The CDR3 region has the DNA TGTGCCAGCAGCTCCCGGACTAGCGGGAGGGCGTGGGAGACCCAGTACTTC.

In nucleotides, the CDR3 is TGTGCCAGTAGTATCTGGGAGTCTAACTATGGCTACACCTTC. Its protein is CASSIWESNYGYTF. The chain joins TRBV19 to TRBJ1-2, with D unresolved. The CDR3 extends over 14 amino acids. From germline, CDR1 is LNHDA and CDR2 SQIVND (reference sequence). The V gene lost 3 bases and the J gene lost 0 bases, with 8 bases spanning the gap.

CDR3 bases: TGTGCCAGCAGCTCACACGGCGACGGGGAGGTTCGGGGCTACACCTTC. Protein: CASSSHGDGEVRGYTF. The V call is TRBV5-8, the J call TRBJ1-2; no definite D call. The CDR3 is made up of 16 amino acids. Trimming left V 3 bases short and J 8 bases short, with 23 bases between. In germline, CDR1 is SGHTS, CDR2 YDEGEE.

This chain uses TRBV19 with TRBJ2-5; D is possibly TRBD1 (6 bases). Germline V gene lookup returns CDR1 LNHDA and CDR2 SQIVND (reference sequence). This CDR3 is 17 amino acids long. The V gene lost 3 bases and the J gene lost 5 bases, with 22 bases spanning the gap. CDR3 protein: CASSIYGTRSDRETQYF. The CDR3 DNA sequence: TGTGCCAGTAGTATTTACGGGACAAGGTCCGATCGGGAGACCCAGTACTTC.

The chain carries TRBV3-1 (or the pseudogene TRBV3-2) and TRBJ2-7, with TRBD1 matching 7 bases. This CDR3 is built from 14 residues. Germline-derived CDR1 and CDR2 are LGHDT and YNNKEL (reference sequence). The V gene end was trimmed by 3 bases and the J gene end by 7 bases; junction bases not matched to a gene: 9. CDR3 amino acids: CASSQTGTALEQYF. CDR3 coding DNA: TGTGCCAGCAGCCAGACAGGGACAGCCCTGGAGCAGTACTTC.